This T cell receptor beta chain is from a study of blood T cell repertoires in COVID-19. Across the whole study: Donors in the United States, Italy and Spain gave samples during acute or convalescent COVID-19. In each case, the material was cDNA or gDNA derived from T cells, B-cell-depleted T cells, or PBMCs.

V shed 3 bases and J shed 3 bases, with 12 bases lying between them. Germline V CDR1 and CDR2: SGHDT, YYEEEE. The CDR3 totals 15 residues. In the authors' methods: Scientists estimated how many nucleated cells there were by amplifying reference gene primers. Sequencing was performed with immunoSEQ multiplex PCR; in TCRdb, only in-frame clones are kept and a portion is missing. For V, J and clone size, that table is used; D and trimming come from the DNA. In the table there are about half a million clones, 70% to 90% of which are singletons. The chain uses TRBV5-6 and TRBJ1-4; TRBD1 is a possible D gene (6 bases). Sequencing used peripheral blood. The source of this sequence is a human donor in a cohort sampled during active COVID-19. The CDR3 DNA reads as TGTGCCAGCAGCTCCCGTGGGGGCCCTAATGAAAAACTGTTTTTT. It specifies CASSSRGGPNEKLFF. The complete variable domain, with remaining parts taken from reference TRBV5-6 and TRBJ1-4, reads DAGVTQSPTHLIKTRGQQVTLRCSPKSGHDTVSWYQQALGQGPQFIFQYYEEEERQRGNFPDRFSGHQFPNYSSELNVNALLLGDSALYLCASSSRGGPNEKLFFGSGTQLSVL.